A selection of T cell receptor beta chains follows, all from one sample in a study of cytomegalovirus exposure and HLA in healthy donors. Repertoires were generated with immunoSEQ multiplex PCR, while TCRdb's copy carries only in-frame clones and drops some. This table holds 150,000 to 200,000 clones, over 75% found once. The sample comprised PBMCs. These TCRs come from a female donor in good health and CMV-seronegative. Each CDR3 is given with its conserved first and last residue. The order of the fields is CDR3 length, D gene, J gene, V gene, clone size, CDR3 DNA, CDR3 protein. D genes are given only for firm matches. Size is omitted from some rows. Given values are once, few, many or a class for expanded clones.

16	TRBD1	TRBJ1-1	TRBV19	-	TGTGCCAGTAGTACAGGACAGGGAATAGGTCGGACTGAAGCTTTCTTT	CASSTGQGIGRTEAFF
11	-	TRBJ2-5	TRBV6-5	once	TGTGCCAGCAGCCAACAAGAGACCCAGTACTTC	CASSQQETQYF
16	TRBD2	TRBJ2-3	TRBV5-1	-	TGCGCCAGCAGCTCATCCGGGACTAGCGGCACAGATACGCAGTATTTT	CASSSSGTSGTDTQYF
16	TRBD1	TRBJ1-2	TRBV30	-	TGTGCCTGGATGTTAGAACCGGGACAGCGGGCGGGAGGCTACACCTTC	CAWMLEPGQRAGGYTF
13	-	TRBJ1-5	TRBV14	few	TGTGCCAGCAGCCATAGTGACAATCAGCCCCAGCATTTT	CASSHSDNQPQHF
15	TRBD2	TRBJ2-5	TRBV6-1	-	TGTGCCAGCAGAGGGATTAGCGGGAGCTCAGGGGAGCAGTACTTC	CASRGISGSSGEQYF
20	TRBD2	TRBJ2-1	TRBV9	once	TGTGCCAGCAGCGTAGTAGGGGGGCTAGCGGGAGGGTCCCCCTACAATGAGCAGTTCTTC	CASSVVGGLAGGSPYNEQFF
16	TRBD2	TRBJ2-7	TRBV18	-	TGTGCCAGCTCACCATCGACTAGCGGGAGCCTTTACGAGCAGTACTTC	CASSPSTSGSLYEQYF
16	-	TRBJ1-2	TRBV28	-	TGCGCCAGCAGTTCACTACTAGGTGGGGGCTCCTATGGCTACACCTTC	CASSSLLGGGSYGYTF
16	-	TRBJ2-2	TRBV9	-	TGTGCCAGCAGCGTAGAGGTAGCACTGACCACCGGGGAGCTGTTTTTT	CASSVEVALTTGELFF
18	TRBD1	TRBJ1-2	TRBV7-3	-	TGTGCCAGCAGCCCAAGAGCCGGGACAGGGGGCGGGCACTATGGCTACACCTTC	CASSPRAGTGGGHYGYTF
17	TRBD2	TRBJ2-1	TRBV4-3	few	TGCGCCAGCAGCCAAGATTGGGGGACGGGGGGTTACAATGAGCAGTTCTTC	CASSQDWGTGGYNEQFF
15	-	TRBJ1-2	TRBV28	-	TGTGCCAGCAGCCTAGCCGGGACATTCTCCTATGGCTACACCTTC	CASSLAGTFSYGYTF
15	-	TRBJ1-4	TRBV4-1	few	TGCGCCAGCAGCCAAGATCGGGGAGGCGATGAAAAACTGTTTTTT	CASSQDRGGDEKLFF
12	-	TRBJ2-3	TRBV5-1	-	TGCGCCAGCAGCTCCTTGGGGCCTGCGCAGTATTTT	CASSSLGPAQYF
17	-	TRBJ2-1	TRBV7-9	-	TGTGCCAGCAGCTTAGGGGTCGGCTTATCGGGATACAATGAGCAGTTCTTC	CASSLGVGLSGYNEQFF
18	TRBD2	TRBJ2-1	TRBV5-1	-	TGCGCCAGCAGCTCCAAGACTAGCGGGGTTAGCTCCTACAATGAGCAGTTCTTC	CASSSKTSGVSSYNEQFF
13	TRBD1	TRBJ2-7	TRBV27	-	TGTGCCACCTGGGGACAGGGGTTGGACGAGCAGTACTTC	CATWGQGLDEQYF
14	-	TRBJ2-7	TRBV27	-	TGTGCCAGCAGTTTGAGTCGGGAGTTCGACGAGCAGTACTTC	CASSLSREFDEQYF
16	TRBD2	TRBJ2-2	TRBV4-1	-	TGCGCCAGCAGCCAAGATCTACTAGCGGGACCCGGGGAGCTGTTTTTT	CASSQDLLAGPGELFF
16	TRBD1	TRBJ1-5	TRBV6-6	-	TGTGCCAGCAGGGGACAGGGGCGCGATAGCAATCAGCCCCAGCATTTT	CASRGQGRDSNQPQHF
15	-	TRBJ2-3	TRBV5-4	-	TGTGCCAGCAGCCGAGGTCGGGGAGGCACAGATACGCAGTATTTT	CASSRGRGGTDTQYF
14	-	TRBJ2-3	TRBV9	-	TGTGCCAGCAGCGTAGATCACTCCACAGATACGCAGTATTTT	CASSVDHSTDTQYF
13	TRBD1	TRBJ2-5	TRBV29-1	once	TGCAGCGTTCGGGCAGGGGGACAAGAGACCCAGTACTTC	CSVRAGGQETQYF
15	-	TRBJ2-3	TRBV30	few	TGTGCCTGGAGCCCCGACAGGCGAGGCACAGATACGCAGTATTTT	CAWSPDRRGTDTQYF
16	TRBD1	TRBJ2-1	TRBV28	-	TGTGCCAGCAGTCCCCTTGACAGGGCCGCCTACAATGAGCAGTTCTTC	CASSPLDRAAYNEQFF
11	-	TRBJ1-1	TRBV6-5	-	TGTGCCAGCAGTTACAGGGGGAAGGCTTTCTTT	CASSYRGKAFF
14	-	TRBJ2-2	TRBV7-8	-	TGTGCCAGCAGCCCGTGGGAGGATGGCGGGGAGCTGTTTTTT	CASSPWEDGGELFF
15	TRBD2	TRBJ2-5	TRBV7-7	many	TGTGCTAGCAGCTTAGTGGGAGCGGGAGTGGAGACCCAGTACTTC	CASSLVGAGVETQYF
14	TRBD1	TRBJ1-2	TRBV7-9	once	TGTGCCAGCAGGTCTACAGGGGGCGACTATGGCTACACCTTC	CASRSTGGDYGYTF
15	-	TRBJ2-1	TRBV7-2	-	TGTGCCAGCAGCTTACCATCGGCGGGATTGAATGAGCAGTTCTTC	CASSLPSAGLNEQFF
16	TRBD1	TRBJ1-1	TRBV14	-	TGTGCCAGCAGCGATACGCCGGGACAGGGAGGAACTGAAGCTTTCTTT	CASSDTPGQGGTEAFF
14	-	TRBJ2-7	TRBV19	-	TGTGCCAGTAGGACAGGGAGGAGCTCCTACGAGCAGTACTTC	CASRTGRSSYEQYF
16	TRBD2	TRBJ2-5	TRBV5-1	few	TGCGCCAGCAGCCTCTCCCCGGCGGGGGGTAGAGAGACCCAGTACTTC	CASSLSPAGGRETQYF
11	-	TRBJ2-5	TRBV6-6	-	TGTGCCAGCAGCTTGCAAGAGACCCAGTACTTC	CASSLQETQYF
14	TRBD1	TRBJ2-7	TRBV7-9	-	TGTGCCAGCAGCTTGGCCGACAGGGGGTACGAGCAGTACTTC	CASSLADRGYEQYF
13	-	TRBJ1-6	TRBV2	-	TGTGCCAGCAGTGAAGATCTCGGGTCACCCCTCCACTTT	CASSEDLGSPLHF
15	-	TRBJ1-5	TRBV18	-	TGTGCCAACTCACAGGGAGCGGATCTAGGTCAGCCCCAGCATTTT	CANSQGADLGQPQHF
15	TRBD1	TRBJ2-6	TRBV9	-	TGTGCCAGCAGGGGGACAGGACCTGGGGCCAACGTCCTGACTTTC	CASRGTGPGANVLTF
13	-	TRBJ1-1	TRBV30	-	TGTGCCTGGACTAAGGACACGAACACTGAAGCTTTCTTT	CAWTKDTNTEAFF
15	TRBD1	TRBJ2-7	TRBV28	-	TGTGCCAGCAAGTTCCCCGGGACAGGGCGCAACGAGCAGTACTTC	CASKFPGTGRNEQYF
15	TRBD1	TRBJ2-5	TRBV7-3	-	TGTGCCAGCAGCTTAATAGGACAGGGGCAAGAGACCCAGTACTTC	CASSLIGQGQETQYF
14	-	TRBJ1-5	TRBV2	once	TGTGCCAGCAGGACTAGACAAAGCAATCAGCCCCAGCATTTT	CASRTRQSNQPQHF
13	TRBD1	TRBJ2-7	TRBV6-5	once	TGTGCCAGCCGGGACAGCCACTCCTACGAGCAGTACTTC	CASRDSHSYEQYF
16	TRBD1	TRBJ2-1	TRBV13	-	TGTGCCAGCAGCTCCACCGGGACAGGGGGATATGTTGAGCAGTTCTTC	CASSSTGTGGYVEQFF
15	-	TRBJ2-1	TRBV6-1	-	TGTGCCAGCACCTCCGGGCACAGGGTTTACAATGAGCAGTTCTTC	CASTSGHRVYNEQFF
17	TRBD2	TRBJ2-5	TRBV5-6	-	TGTGCCAGCAGCCCTGGGACTAGCGGGGGGGCCGGAGAGACCCAGTACTTC	CASSPGTSGGAGETQYF
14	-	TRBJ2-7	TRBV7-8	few	TGTGCCAGCGGGGAGGGGGGTTCCTACTACGAGCAGTACTTC	CASGEGGSYYEQYF